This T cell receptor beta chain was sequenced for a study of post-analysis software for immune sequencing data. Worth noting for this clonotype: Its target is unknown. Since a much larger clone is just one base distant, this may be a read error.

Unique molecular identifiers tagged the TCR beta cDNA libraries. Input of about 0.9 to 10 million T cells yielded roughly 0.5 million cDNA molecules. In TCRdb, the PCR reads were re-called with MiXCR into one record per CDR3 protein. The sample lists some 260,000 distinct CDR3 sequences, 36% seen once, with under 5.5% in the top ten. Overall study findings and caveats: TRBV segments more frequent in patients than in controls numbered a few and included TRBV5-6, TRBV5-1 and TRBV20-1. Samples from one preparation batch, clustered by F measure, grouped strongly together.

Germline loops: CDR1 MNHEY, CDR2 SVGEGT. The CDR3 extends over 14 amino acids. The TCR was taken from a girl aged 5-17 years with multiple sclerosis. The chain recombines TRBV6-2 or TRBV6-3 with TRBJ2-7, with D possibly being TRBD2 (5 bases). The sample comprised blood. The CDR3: CASSYPGGFGERYF. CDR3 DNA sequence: TGTGCCAGCAGTTACCCTGGCGGGTTTGGCGAGCGGTACTTC.